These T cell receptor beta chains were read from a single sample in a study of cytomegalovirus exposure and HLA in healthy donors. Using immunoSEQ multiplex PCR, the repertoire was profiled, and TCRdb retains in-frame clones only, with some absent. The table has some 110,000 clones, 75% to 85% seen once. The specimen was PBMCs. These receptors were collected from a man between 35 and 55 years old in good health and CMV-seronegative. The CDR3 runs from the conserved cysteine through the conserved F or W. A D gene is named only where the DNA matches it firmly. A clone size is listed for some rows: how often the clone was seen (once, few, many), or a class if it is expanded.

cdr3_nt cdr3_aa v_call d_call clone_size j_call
TGTGCCAGCAGTCCTACAGGGGGTAGGGATCAGCCCCAGCATTTT CASSPTGGRDQPQHF TRBV6-4 TRBD1 few TRBJ1-5
TGCGCCAGTTATCGTGGGGCCAACTATGGCTACACCTTC CASYRGANYGYTF TRBV10-1 . . TRBJ1-2
TGCGCCAGCAGCCAAGAGAGGGTACTAGGTGGTTTGGATGAGCAGTTCTTC CASSQERVLGGLDEQFF TRBV4-3 . once TRBJ2-1
TGTGCCACCAGCAGAGATTCGGGGGGTCGCGAGCAGTACTTC CATSRDSGGREQYF TRBV15 TRBD2 . TRBJ2-7
TGTGCCAGCAGCCCCAGTGAGGGAGGGCCCCGCTACGAGCAGTACTTC CASSPSEGGPRYEQYF TRBV9 TRBD2 . TRBJ2-7
TGTGCCAGCAGAGGTTCGGACAGTTCGACGGCCCAGTACTTC CASRGSDSSTAQYF TRBV6-1 . . TRBJ2-5
TGTGCCAGCAGCCCCTCCCGGGACAAGCGACAGGAGCAGTACTTC CASSPSRDKRQEQYF TRBV14 . . TRBJ2-7
TGCGCCACCGGATTCGGGCGGGGGGATCCAGATACGCAGTATTTT CATGFGRGDPDTQYF TRBV10-2 TRBD2 . TRBJ2-3
TGTGCCAGCAGCAGACAGGGCTACGAGCAGTACTTC CASSRQGYEQYF TRBV6-6 TRBD1 . TRBJ2-7
TGTGCCAGCAGCACCCGACAGGGGTCGGGTGAAAAACTGTTTTTT CASSTRQGSGEKLFF TRBV7-2 TRBD1 few TRBJ1-4
TGTGCCAGCAGCGCACCGACAGGGGGCGGCACAGATACGCAGTATTTT CASSAPTGGGTDTQYF TRBV7-2 TRBD1 . TRBJ2-3
TGTGCCAGCAGTTTAGGGGTGGGGACTAATGGCTACACCTTC CASSLGVGTNGYTF TRBV28 . . TRBJ1-2
TGCGCCAGCAGCCAGGGCCCGACCCTCTCCGAGCAGTACTTC CASSQGPTLSEQYF TRBV4-1 . . TRBJ2-7
TGTGCCAGCAGCCAAGGGACAGGGAACACCTTC CASSQGTGNTF TRBV14 TRBD1 . TRBJ1-2
TGTGCCAGCAGTCGGAGGAGTGATGAGACCCAGTACTTC CASSRRSDETQYF TRBV28 . . TRBJ2-5
TGTGCCAGCAGCCAGCGGGGGGGAGATACGCAGTATTTT CASSQRGGDTQYF TRBV13 TRBD2 . TRBJ2-3
TGTGCCAGCACCTCGGCGCCCACGGGGAAGGATGAAAAACTGTTTTTT CASTSAPTGKDEKLFF TRBV5-6 . . TRBJ1-4
TGTGCCAGTAGTCTACAGGGCACAATGGGGTCACCCCTCCACTTT CASSLQGTMGSPLHF TRBV19 . few TRBJ1-6
TGTGCCAGCTCACCGAACAGGGAAAAACAGTTCTTC CASSPNREKQFF TRBV18 . . TRBJ2-1
TGCGCCAGCAGCCTAAGGAGGATCTTCACTGAAGCTTTCTTT CASSLRRIFTEAFF TRBV4-3 . . TRBJ1-1
TGTGCCAGTAGTCCGGTGAACTATGGCTACACCTTC CASSPVNYGYTF TRBV19 . . TRBJ1-2
TGTGCCAGCAGTTATGGGGGCTCTAACTATGGCTACACCTTC CASSYGGSNYGYTF TRBV6-5 . . TRBJ1-2
TGTGCCAGCACCCCGGAGGGCAACTATGGCTACACCTTC CASTPEGNYGYTF TRBV7-9 . . TRBJ1-2
TGTGCCAGCAGCTTAGTGGGCGGGCAAGAGACCCAGTACTTC CASSLVGGQETQYF TRBV7-8 . . TRBJ2-5
TGTGCCAGCAGCTTAGGCCAGGGCGGGGTCGGAGAGACCCAGTACTTC CASSLGQGGVGETQYF TRBV11-2 . . TRBJ2-5